This T cell receptor (beta chain) was captured in a study of T-cell reconstitution after alpha-beta-depleted transplantation in children. The CDR3 has 16 amino acids. V was shortened by 1 base and J by 0 bases, with 10 bases between the two germline ends. Germline loops: CDR1 SGHTS, CDR2 YDEGEE. For TCRbeta, the library was prepared with unique molecular identifiers. TCRdb reanalysed the PCR reads using MiXCR and keeps one entry per CDR3 protein. The sample yields some 200,000 distinct CDR3 sequences, approximately 9.7% seen once. This clonotype was seen at least ten times. The chain is built from TRBV5-8 and TRBJ2-2; D not resolved. Sequencing was performed on PBMCs from the stem cell graft donor, taken from the stem cell graft. The origin of this receptor is a human donor who donated a stem cell graft to a child with SCID. CDR3 loop: CASSLPRATNTGELFF. The CDR3 bases are TGTGCCAGCAGCTTGCCCCGTGCTACGAACACCGGGGAGCTGTTTTTT.